These 8 T cell receptor beta chains were all obtained from the same sample, sequenced in a study of identical twins. TCRdb recomputed calls from the 5' RACE reads with MiXCR, one row per CDR3 protein. Here the sample spans roughly 720,000 distinct CDR3 sequences, approximately 18% being singletons. In addition, the sample was reused for a study of T cells expressing NK-cell markers.

The sequencing input was PBMCs. Every receptor here comes from a woman aged 18-35 years in good health.

CDR3 loop: CASSPDAGFNSPLHF. Here the CDR3 DNA reads TGTGCCAGCTCACCAGACGCGGGGTTCAATTCACCCCTCCACTTT. The chain is built from TRBV18 and TRBJ1-6; D uncertain. The CDR3 spans 15 residues. Germline V lookup: CDR1 KGHSH, CDR2 LQKENI. With 2 bases removed from V and 7 bases from J, the gap between germline ends came to 12 bases.

This clonotype has a handful of counts. This chain joins TRBV14 and TRBJ2-7; D gene ambiguous. The length of the CDR3 is 12 residues. Germline V gene sequence: CDR1 SGHDN, CDR2 FVKESK. V was trimmed by 3 bases and J by 4 bases, leaving 7 bases between them. The CDR3 DNA reads as TGTGCCAGCAGCCACCAAGGTTACGAGCAGTACTTC. It encodes CASSHQGYEQYF. The variable domain in full, completed from reference TRBV14 and TRBJ2-7, reads EAGVTQFPSHSVIEKGQTVTLRCDPISGHDNLYWYRRVMGKEIKFLLHFVKESKQDESGMPNNRFLAERTGGTYSTLKVQPAELEDSGVYFCASSHQGYEQYFGPGTRLTVT.

The chain combines TRBV12-3 or TRBV12-4 with TRBJ2-1; no reliable D call. Trimming pared 6 bases from V and 5 bases from J, leaving 8 bases between. The CDR3 contains 12 residues. DNA for the CDR3: TGTGCCAGCAGGCGCGACAACAATGAGCAGTTCTTC. Protein product: CASRRDNNEQFF.

This chain joins TRBV5-1 and TRBJ2-1; D may be TRBD1 (6 bases). Germline loops: CDR1 SGHRS, CDR2 YFSETQ. V was trimmed by 6 bases and J by 4 bases, leaving 23 bases between them. The length of the CDR3 is 17 residues. The CDR3 is CASNDLFGQKLYNEQFF. The CDR3 bases are TGCGCCAGCAATGATTTATTCGGACAGAAATTATACAATGAGCAGTTCTTC.

This clonotype was counted between two and nine times. This sequence joins TRBV7-9 and TRBJ2-7; D is undetermined. Germline CDR1 reads SEHNR; CDR2 reads FQNEAQ (reference sequence). The CDR3 contains 15 residues. V lost 0 bases and J 2 bases, leaving 11 bases between the germline ends. The chain's CDR3 is CASSLARSPTYEQYF. In nucleotides, the CDR3 is TGTGCCAGCAGCTTAGCGCGGTCTCCTACCTACGAGCAGTACTTC.

This clonotype was detected only a few times. The genes are TRBV10-3 and TRBJ2-7; 10 nucleotides line up with TRBD2. Trimming cost V 11 bases and J 3 bases; bases outside gene matches: 4. CDR3 size: 12 residues. Germline loops: CDR1 ENHRY, CDR2 SYGVKD. CDR3 bases: TGTGCCGCTAGCGGGAGTTTCTACGAGCAGTACTTC. Amino acids: CAASGSFYEQYF.

This chain joins TRBV6-5 and TRBJ2-3; D ambiguous. This CDR3 comprises 16 residues. Between the trimmed V and J ends, which lost 0 bases and 2 bases, there was a span of 12 bases. In germline, CDR1 is MNHEY, CDR2 SVGAGI. The DNA for the CDR3 is TGTGCCAGCAGTTACTCGCCAGCCTACGACACAGATACGCAGTATTTT. As protein: CASSYSPAYDTDTQYF.

V and J are TRBV27 and TRBJ2-1, with TRBD2 matching over 8 bases. Germline CDR1 is MNHEY and CDR2 is SMNVEV (reference sequence). The trim removed 5 bases at V and 9 bases at J, leaving 21 bases unmatched. This CDR3 region has 18 residues. The CDR3: CASSPPFRGGYIMAEQFF. In DNA form, the CDR3 reads TGTGCCAGCAGTCCCCCATTTCGGGGGGGTTATATTATGGCTGAGCAGTTCTTC.